This TCR beta chain came from a study of human T cells and chemical hapten exposure. As for the study in general: TCR yields differed between samples (mainly from small differences in pooled library volume).

Time point reported: patch test 3, about 24 weeks after DPC sensitization. Treatment of the sample: therapeutic diphenylcyclopropenone sensitization with weekly scalp DPC. Suited to DPC and affected by alopecia, the donors ranged from 18 to 70 years old. This clonotype was detected ten times or more. Trimming cost V 3 bases and J 2 bases; bases outside gene matches: 3. Germline V CDR1 and CDR2: SGHAT, FQNNGV. The CDR3 loop spans 16 amino acids. Unique molecular identifiers were attached to individual cDNA molecules within the library. The authors' processing: Sample TCR counts, which ranged from roughly 23,224 to 750,000, had a median of approximately 95,000. Via MiXCR, TCRdb re-called the RACE reads, giving one row per CDR3 protein. These V and J calls are TCRdb output, not the study's own analysis. The sample contains tens of thousands of distinct CDR3 sequences, around an eighth of which appear only once.

The sequenced sample was whole blood, obtained in connection with sensitization to the hapten diphenylcyclopropenone (DPC). This chain connects TRBV11-2 to TRBJ2-3, with 12 nucleotides matching TRBD2. The receptor was isolated from a young man with alopecia areata. Some clones in this sample may be carry-over from other donors' samples. The CDR3 is CASSFRLAGATDTQYF. The CDR3 DNA reads as TGTGCCAGCAGCTTCCGACTAGCGGGGGCCACAGATACGCAGTATTTT. The full variable domain, with the rest looked up from reference TRBV11-2 and TRBJ2-3, is EAGVAQSPRYKIIEKRQSVAFWCNPISGHATLYWYQQILGQGPKLLIQFQNNGVVDDSQLPKDRFSAERLKGVDSTLKIQPAKLEDSAVYLCASSFRLAGATDTQYFGPGTRLTVL.